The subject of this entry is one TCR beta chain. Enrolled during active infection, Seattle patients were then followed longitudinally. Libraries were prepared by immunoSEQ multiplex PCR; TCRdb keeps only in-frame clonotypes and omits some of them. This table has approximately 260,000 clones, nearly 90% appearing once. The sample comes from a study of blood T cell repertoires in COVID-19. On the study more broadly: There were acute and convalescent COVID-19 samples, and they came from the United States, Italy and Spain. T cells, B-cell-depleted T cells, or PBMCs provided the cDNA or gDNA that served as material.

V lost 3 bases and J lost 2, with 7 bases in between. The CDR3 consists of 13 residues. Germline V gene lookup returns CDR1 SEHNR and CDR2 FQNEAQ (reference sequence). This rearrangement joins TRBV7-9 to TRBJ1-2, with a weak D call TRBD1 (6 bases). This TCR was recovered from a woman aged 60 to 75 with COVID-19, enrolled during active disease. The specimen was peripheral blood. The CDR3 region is CASSFGQNYGYTF. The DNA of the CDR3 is TGTGCCAGCAGCTTTGGACAGAACTATGGCTACACCTTC.